The 2 T cell receptor beta chains below come from one sample, sequenced in a study of control samples from healthy donors and cancer patients (dated by TCRdb to the early 2020s). Library method: the immunoSEQ multiplex PCR assay. TCRdb stores this immuneACCESS table with in-frame sequences only. Part of the clones is absent; in the studies checked, under half of the shortfall reflects unresolved V genes, and no reason is known for the rest. The sample profile shows about 190,000 clones; 90% to 95% of them were found once. The top ten hold more than 1.1% of the sample. Sequenced: blood. These receptors all stem from a man in his late teens or twenties in good health.

This chain joins TRBV18 and TRBJ2-7, with TRBD1 matching 7 bases. The CDR3 has 15 residues. The germline V gene has CDR1 KGHSH and CDR2 LQKENI. V dropped 3 bases and J dropped 2; count of bases not matched to a gene: 7. Here the CDR3 DNA reads TGTGCCAGCTCACCTAGGGACAGCGGAACCTACGAGCAGTACTTC. Translated, it gives CASSPRDSGTYEQYF.

The chain combines TRBV27 with TRBJ2-3, with TRBD2 matching 9 bases. Germline V gene data show CDR1 as MNHEY and CDR2 as SMNVEV (reference sequence). V shed 7 bases, J shed 1 base, and the junction held 9 bases outside the gene matches. The CDR3 contains 16 residues. The CDR3 sequence is CASNRLAEIGTDTQYF. The CDR3 DNA reads as TGTGCCAGCAATAGACTAGCGGAGATTGGCACAGATACGCAGTATTTT.